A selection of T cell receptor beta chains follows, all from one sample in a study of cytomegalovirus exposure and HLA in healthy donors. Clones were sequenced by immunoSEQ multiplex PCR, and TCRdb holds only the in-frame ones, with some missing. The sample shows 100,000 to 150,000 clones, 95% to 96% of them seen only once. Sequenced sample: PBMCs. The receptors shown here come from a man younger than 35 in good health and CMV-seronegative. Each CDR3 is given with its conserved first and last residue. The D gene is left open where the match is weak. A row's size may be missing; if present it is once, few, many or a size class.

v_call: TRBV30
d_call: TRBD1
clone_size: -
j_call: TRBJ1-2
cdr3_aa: CAWREPGQGYGYTF
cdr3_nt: TGTGCCTGGAGGGAACCGGGACAGGGGTATGGCTACACCTTC

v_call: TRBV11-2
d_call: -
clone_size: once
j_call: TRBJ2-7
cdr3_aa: CASSLLGGTSYEQYF
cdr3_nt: TGTGCCAGCAGCTTATTAGGGGGTACCTCCTACGAGCAGTACTTC

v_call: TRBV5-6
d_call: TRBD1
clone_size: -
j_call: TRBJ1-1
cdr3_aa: CASSLGGTVSGAFF
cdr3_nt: TGTGCCAGCAGCTTGGGGGGGACAGTCTCAGGAGCTTTCTTT

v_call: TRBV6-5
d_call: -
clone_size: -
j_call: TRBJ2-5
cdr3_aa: CASSYRRQETQYF
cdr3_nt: TGTGCCAGCAGTTACCGGCGGCAAGAGACCCAGTACTTC

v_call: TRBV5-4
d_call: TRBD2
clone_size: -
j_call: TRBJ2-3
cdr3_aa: CASSLGLARSTDTQYF
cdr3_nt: TGTGCCAGCAGCCTCGGACTAGCGAGGAGCACAGATACGCAGTATTTT

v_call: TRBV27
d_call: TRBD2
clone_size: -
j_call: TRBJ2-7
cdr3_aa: CASSSLLAGSEQYF
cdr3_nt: TGTGCCAGCAGTTCCCTCTTAGCGGGAAGCGAGCAGTACTTC

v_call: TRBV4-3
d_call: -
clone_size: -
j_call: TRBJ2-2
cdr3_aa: CASSQDGRVIPGELFF
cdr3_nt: TGCGCCAGCAGCCAAGATGGTCGGGTAATCCCCGGGGAGCTGTTTTTT

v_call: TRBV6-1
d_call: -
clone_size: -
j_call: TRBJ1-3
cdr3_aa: CASSDYRDTGNTIYF
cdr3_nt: TGTGCCAGCAGTGATTATAGAGACACTGGAAACACCATATATTTT

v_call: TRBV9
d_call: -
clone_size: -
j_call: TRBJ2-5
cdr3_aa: CASSVTPSGETQYF
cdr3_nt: TGTGCCAGCAGCGTGACCCCGTCGGGGGAGACCCAGTACTTC

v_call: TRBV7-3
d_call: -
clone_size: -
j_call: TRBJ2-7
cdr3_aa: CASSLVGSSYEQYF
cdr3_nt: TGTGCCAGCAGCTTAGTCGGGAGCTCCTACGAGCAGTACTTC

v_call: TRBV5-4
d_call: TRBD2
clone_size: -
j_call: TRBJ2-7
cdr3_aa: CASSRAGEQYF
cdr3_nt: TGTGCCAGCAGTAGAGCGGGGGAGCAGTACTTC

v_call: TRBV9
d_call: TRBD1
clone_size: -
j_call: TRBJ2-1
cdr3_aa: CASTQQAGQGDGEQFF
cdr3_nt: TGTGCCAGCACCCAACAAGCGGGACAGGGGGACGGTGAGCAGTTCTTC

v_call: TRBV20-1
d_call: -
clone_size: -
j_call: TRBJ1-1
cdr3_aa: CSARGGVEAFF
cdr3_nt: TGCAGTGCCCGAGGAGGGGTTGAAGCTTTCTTT

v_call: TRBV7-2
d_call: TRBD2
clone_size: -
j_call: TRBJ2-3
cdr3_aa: CASSSDPGLAGARGTQYF
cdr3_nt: TGTGCCAGCAGCTCCGACCCGGGACTAGCGGGGGCGCGGGGTACGCAGTATTTT

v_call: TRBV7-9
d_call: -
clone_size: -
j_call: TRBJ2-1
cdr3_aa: CASSLREGLYNEQFF
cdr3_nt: TGTGCCAGCAGCTTAAGAGAGGGCTTATACAATGAGCAGTTCTTC

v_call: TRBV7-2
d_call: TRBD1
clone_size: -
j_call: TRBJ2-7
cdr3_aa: CASSLASGQGSYEQYF
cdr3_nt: TGTGCCAGCAGCTTAGCGTCAGGACAGGGGTCCTACGAGCAGTACTTC

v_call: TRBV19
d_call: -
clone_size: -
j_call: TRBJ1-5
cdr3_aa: CASTAGGSFSNQPQHF
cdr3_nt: TGTGCCTCAACTGCGGGGGGGTCTTTTAGCAATCAGCCCCAGCATTTT

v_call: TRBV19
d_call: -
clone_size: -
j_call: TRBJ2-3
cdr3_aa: CASGTLSTDTQYF
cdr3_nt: TGTGCCAGCGGGACACTTAGCACAGATACGCAGTATTTT